Presented here are 27 T cell receptor beta chains from one specimen sequenced in a study of blood T cell repertoires in COVID-19. Repertoires were generated with immunoSEQ multiplex PCR, while TCRdb's copy carries only in-frame clones and drops some. Among a few hundred thousand clones listed, over 70% were seen once. Input material: peripheral blood. The receptor set was obtained from a woman between 65 and 79 years old with COVID-19, enrolled during active disease.

The chain has TRBV6-2 or TRBV6-3 and TRBJ2-2, with 12 bases fitting TRBD2. The CDR3 runs 17 residues. V trimming: 5 bases; J trimming: 5 bases; junction bases outside the gene matches: 9. Germline V gives CDR1 MNHEY, CDR2 SVGEGT. For the CDR3, the DNA is TGTGCCAGCAGTACGCTAGCGGGAGGGCCGGGAACCGGGGAGCTGTTTTTT. Protein product: CASSTLAGGPGTGELFF.

A single count supports this clone. The chain combines TRBV4-1 with TRBJ1-2, with D possibly TRBD1 on 6 matching bases. CDR3 size: 20 residues. V dropped 4 bases and J dropped 6 bases, with 33 bases sitting between them. Germline CDR1 reads MGHRA; CDR2 reads YSYEKL. CDR3 protein: CASSPLSSWGIRGPYDGYTF. CDR3 coding DNA: TGCGCCAGCAGCCCCCTTTCGTCTTGGGGGATCAGGGGCCCTTATGATGGCTACACCTTC.

The V call is TRBV6-5, the J call TRBJ2-1, with D possibly matching TRBD2 (5 bases). The CDR3 is 15 residues long. Trimming removed 8 bases at V and 1 base at J, with 15 bases between. CDR1 is MNHEY and CDR2 is SVGAGI in the germline V gene. The CDR3 loop is CASGDLAGSYNEQFF. The CDR3 nucleotides are TGTGCCAGCGGCGATTTGGCGGGTTCCTACAATGAGCAGTTCTTC.

The chain combines TRBV7-3 with TRBJ2-1, with 9 bases matching TRBD2. The CDR3 totals 15 residues. Germline assignment: CDR1 SGHTA and CDR2 FQGTGA. J was trimmed by 6 bases and V by 5 bases; bases with no gene match: 8. CDR3 coding DNA: TGTGCCAGCAGCGCTCCGGGACTAGCTGTCAATGAGCAGTTCTTC. It codes for CASSAPGLAVNEQFF. The whole variable domain, filled in from reference TRBV7-3 and TRBJ2-1, reads GAGVSQTPSNKVTEKGKYVELRCDPISGHTALYWYRQSLGQGPEFLIYFQGTGAADDSGLPNDRFFAVRPEGSVSTLKIQRTERGDSAVYLCASSAPGLAVNEQFFGPGTRLTVL.

The rearrangement links TRBV6-5 to TRBJ2-7; 15 bases match TRBD2. The CDR3 is 15 residues long. V lost 1 base, J lost 7 bases, and 2 bases stayed unmatched. Germline V CDR1 and CDR2: MNHEY, SVGAGI. The CDR3 here is CASSYWTSGRGEQYF. CDR3 bases: TGTGCCAGCAGTTACTGGACTAGCGGGAGGGGGGAGCAGTACTTC.

The genes are TRBV5-6 and TRBJ1-2, with unresolved D. The CDR3 has 12 residues. Trimming shortened V by 4 bases and J by 2 bases, and 6 bases separated the two germline ends. Germline CDR1 is SGHDT and CDR2 is YYEEEE. The CDR3 DNA sequence: TGTGCCAGCAGCGCCGGGAACTATGGCTACACCTTC. Translating it yields CASSAGNYGYTF. The variable domain in full, with the rest retrieved from reference TRBV5-6 and TRBJ1-2, is DAGVTQSPTHLIKTRGQQVTLRCSPKSGHDTVSWYQQALGQGPQFIFQYYEEEERQRGNFPDRFSGHQFPNYSSELNVNALLLGDSALYLCASSAGNYGYTFGSGTRLTVV.

The genes are TRBV27 and TRBJ2-6, with D possibly matching TRBD1 (5 bases). V gave up 6 bases and J gave up 2 bases, with 14 bases separating them. Germline V gene lookup returns CDR1 MNHEY and CDR2 SMNVEV (reference sequence). The CDR3 has 16 residues. This CDR3 is CASRGSRVAGANVLTF. CDR3 sequence (DNA): TGTGCCAGCAGAGGCTCCAGGGTTGCTGGGGCCAACGTCCTGACTTTC.

V usage is TRBV3-1 (or the pseudogene TRBV3-2) and J usage is TRBJ1-1; D remains ambiguous. Trimming stripped 4 bases from V and 0 bases from J, with 9 bases between. Germline-derived CDR1 and CDR2 are LGHDT and YNNKEL (reference sequence). CDR3 length: 14 residues. The CDR3 here is CASSPETVNTEAFF. The CDR3 DNA follows: TGTGCCAGCAGCCCCGAAACAGTGAACACTGAAGCTTTCTTT.

This rearrangement joins TRBV6-5 to TRBJ1-2; a weak D match, TRBD1 (6 bases). The CDR3 spans 13 residues. V was shortened by 7 bases and J by 8 bases, with 17 bases between the two germline ends. The germline V gene has CDR1 MNHEY and CDR2 SVGAGI. For the CDR3, the DNA is TGTGCCAGCATAACCTTGGGGGCTGGAGGCTACACCTTC. Amino acids: CASITLGAGGYTF.

The V and J genes are TRBV28 and TRBJ1-1; 9 nucleotides match TRBD1. Germline V gene lookup returns CDR1 MDHEN and CDR2 SYDVKM. Germline trimming cut 7 bases from V and 5 bases from J; bases unmatched to any gene: 11. This CDR3 has 15 residues. The CDR3 nucleotides read TGTGCCAGCAAGCCCGCATTACAGGGGGCGACTGAAGCTTTCTTT. Amino acids: CASKPALQGATEAFF.

The chain carries TRBV19 and TRBJ1-2; 7 positions match TRBD1. CDR1 LNHDA and CDR2 SQIVND come from the germline V gene (reference sequence). CDR3 size: 15 residues. The junction had 10 bases not matched to a gene; V was cut back by 5 bases and J by 4 bases. This CDR3 reads CASSPRQGIGYGYTF. The CDR3 DNA sequence: TGTGCCAGTAGTCCCCGACAGGGTATCGGCTATGGCTACACCTTC.

The genes are TRBV11-2 and TRBJ2-3; 14 bases agree with TRBD2. The CDR3 has 16 amino acids. CDR1 SGHAT and CDR2 FQNNGV come from the germline V gene. Trimming took 4 bases from V and 4 from J; bases not matched to a gene: 4. This chain's CDR3 is CASSSSGLAGADTQYF. Written as DNA, the CDR3 is TGTGCCAGCAGCTCATCGGGACTAGCGGGAGCAGATACGCAGTATTTT.

The V call is TRBV9, the J call TRBJ2-3, with D unresolved. This CDR3 has 13 amino acids. Trimming took 2 bases from V and 6 from J, leaving 10 bases between them. Germline V gene lookup returns CDR1 SGDLS and CDR2 YYNGEE. The CDR3: CASSVYTADTQYF. The CDR3 nucleotides read TGTGCCAGCAGCGTTTATACCGCGGATACGCAGTATTTT.

The J gene is TRBJ1-2, the V gene TRBV2, with TRBD1 matching 8 bases. The CDR3 is 14 residues long. CDR1 is SNHLY, CDR2 FYNNEI, per germline. V gave up 6 bases and J gave up 4 bases; unmatched junction bases: 7. CDR3 in DNA: TGTGCCAGCAGGACAGGGGCTAACCTCTATGGCTACACCTTC. Protein: CASRTGANLYGYTF.

The chain employs TRBV7-2 and TRBJ2-7; 10 positions agree with TRBD2. The CDR3 is 18 residues long. Germline V gene sequence: CDR1 SGHTA, CDR2 FQGNSA. Losses at the gene ends were 2 bases for V and 3 bases for J; bases not matched to a gene: 13. DNA for the CDR3: TGTGCCAGCAGCTTATTTAACCCCATGAGCGGGAGGGTCTACGAGCAGTACTTC. Its protein is CASSLFNPMSGRVYEQYF.

This clone turned up a few times. This chain links TRBV5-1 with TRBJ1-2; 8 nucleotides agree with TRBD1. The CDR3 loop spans 15 amino acids. J lost 3 bases, V lost 0 bases, and 4 bases had no gene match. Germline V gene sequence: CDR1 SGHRS, CDR2 YFSETQ. CDR3 region: CASSLGPGGDYGYTF. CDR3 bases: TGCGCCAGCAGCTTGGGGCCAGGGGGCGACTATGGCTACACCTTC.

The chain recombines TRBV5-1 with TRBJ1-1; 8 positions agree with TRBD1. Germline-derived CDR1 and CDR2 are SGHRS and YFSETQ. There are 14 residues in the CDR3. J gave up 5 bases and V 3 bases, and 6 bases lay outside the gene matches. The CDR3: CASSWGTGGTEAFF. The CDR3 DNA reads as TGCGCCAGCAGCTGGGGCACAGGGGGGACTGAAGCTTTCTTT.

The V gene is TRBV4-1, the J gene TRBJ1-3; tentative D call: TRBD1 (5 bases). CDR1 is MGHRA, CDR2 YSYEKL, per germline. V shed 3 bases and J shed 4 bases, with 34 bases lying between them. CDR3 length equals 22 residues. In DNA, the CDR3 is TGCGCCAGCAGCCAGAAAATTCGCTTTGGGGCCGACTTCGGCGTTCGGGGAAACACCATATATTTT. Translating it yields CASSQKIRFGADFGVRGNTIYF.

The CDR3 sequence is CASSMYTGTYGYTF. The CDR3 nucleotides read TGCGCCAGCAGCATGTACACAGGGACCTATGGCTACACCTTC. The chain couples TRBV5-1 to TRBJ1-2, with D possibly TRBD1 on 6 matching bases. Between the trimmed V and J ends, which lost 4 bases and 4 bases, there was a span of 14 bases. Looked up from germline, CDR1 is SGHRS and CDR2 is YFSETQ. The CDR3 is 14 residues long.

V usage is TRBV28 and J usage is TRBJ1-2, with a possible D match to TRBD1 (6 bases). The V end was cut by 5 bases, the J end by 6 bases, with 10 bases between. From germline, CDR1 is MDHEN and CDR2 SYDVKM. This CDR3 has 12 amino acids. As DNA, the CDR3 is TGTGCCAGCAGTCGGACAGTCCATGGCTACACCTTC. Its protein product is CASSRTVHGYTF.

The chain carries TRBV5-4 and TRBJ2-1, with 10 positions matching TRBD2. Germline lookup yields CDR1 SGHNT and CDR2 YYREEE (reference sequence). The CDR3 loop spans 16 amino acids. V was clipped by 4 bases and J by 8 bases; unmatched bases: 12. This CDR3 reads CASSPALSGREDEQFF. Here the CDR3 DNA reads TGTGCCAGCAGCCCCGCTTTGAGCGGGAGGGAGGATGAGCAGTTCTTC.

This clone occurred once. The chain joins TRBV7-3 to TRBJ2-2; 7 bases map to TRBD1. Germline V gene lookup returns CDR1 SGHTA and CDR2 FQGTGA. This CDR3 comprises 15 residues. The junction had 5 bases not matched to a gene; V was cut back by 2 bases and J by 5 bases. The CDR3 DNA reads TGTGCCAGCAGCTTAGAGGGGGCGCAAACCGGGGAGCTGTTTTTT. This gives the protein CASSLEGAQTGELFF.

The V call is TRBV5-4, the J call TRBJ2-1; TRBD2 might be the D (6 bases). The CDR3 sequence is 14 residues long. Between the trimmed V and J ends, which lost 4 bases and 8 bases, there was a span of 16 bases. Germline CDR1 and CDR2: SGHNT and YYREEE (reference sequence). CDR3 sequence (DNA): TGTGCCAGCAGCCAGGTGGGGAGGTGGGATGAGCAGTTCTTC. It yields the protein CASSQVGRWDEQFF. The full variable domain, in which reference TRBV5-4 and TRBJ2-1 provide the parts outside the CDR3, is ETGVTQSPTHLIKTRGQQVTLRCSSQSGHNTVSWYQQALGQGPQFIFQYYREEENGRGNFPPRFSGLQFPNYSSELNVNALELDDSALYLCASSQVGRWDEQFFGPGTRLTVL.

The chain employs TRBV29-1 and TRBJ1-5; weak D call: TRBD1 (5 bases). Trimming removed 5 bases from V and 4 bases from J, with 12 bases in between. The CDR3 sequence is 13 residues long. Germline V gene lookup returns CDR1 SQVTM and CDR2 ANQGSEA. In DNA, the CDR3 is TGCAGCGTTCGGGACGGGGGGAATCAGCCCCAGCATTTT. It codes for CSVRDGGNQPQHF.

CDR3 bases: TGTGCCAGCAGTTTTGCGGGAGAAGACGAGCAGTACTTC. Translated, it gives CASSFAGEDEQYF. J is TRBJ2-7 and V is TRBV27; 7 nucleotides match TRBD2. This CDR3 is built from 13 residues. The J segment lost 5 bases and the V segment lost 3 bases, leaving 4 bases of the junction unmatched. Germline lookup yields CDR1 MNHEY and CDR2 SMNVEV (reference sequence).

The CDR3 loop reads CASSLFSVTGELFF. DNA of the CDR3: TGTGCCAGCAGTTTATTTTCGGTAACCGGGGAGCTGTTTTTT. The chain joins TRBV28 to TRBJ2-2, with unresolved D. Germline CDR1 is MDHEN and CDR2 is SYDVKM. Trimming took off 1 base at V and 5 bases at J, with 8 bases between the two ends. The CDR3 covers 14 residues.

The rearrangement uses TRBV28 and TRBJ1-2; maybe TRBD1 (5 bases). With 5 bases removed from V and 0 bases from J, the gap between germline ends came to 13 bases. The length of the CDR3 is 15 residues. Per germline, CDR1 MDHEN and CDR2 SYDVKM. CDR3 in amino acids: CASSPQGAANYGYTF. The CDR3 DNA follows: TGTGCCAGCAGTCCCCAAGGGGCAGCTAACTATGGCTACACCTTC.